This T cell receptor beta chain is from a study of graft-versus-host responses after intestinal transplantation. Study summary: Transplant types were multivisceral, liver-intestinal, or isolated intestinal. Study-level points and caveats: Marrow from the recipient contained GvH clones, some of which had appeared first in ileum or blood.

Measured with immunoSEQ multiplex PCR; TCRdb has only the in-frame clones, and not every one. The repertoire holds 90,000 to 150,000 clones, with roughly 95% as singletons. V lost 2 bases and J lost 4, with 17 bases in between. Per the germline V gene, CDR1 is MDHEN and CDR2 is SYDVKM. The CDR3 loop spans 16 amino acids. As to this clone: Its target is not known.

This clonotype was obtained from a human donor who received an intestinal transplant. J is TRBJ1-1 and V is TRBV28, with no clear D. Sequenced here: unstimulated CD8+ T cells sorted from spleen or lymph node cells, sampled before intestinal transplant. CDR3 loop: CASSLPPYGGFTEAFF. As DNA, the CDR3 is TGTGCCAGCAGTTTACCCCCCTACGGTGGGTTCACTGAAGCTTTCTTT.